The rows below give T cell receptor beta chains drawn from one sample of a study of Graves' ophthalmopathy and Graves' hyperthyroidism. From the multiplex PCR reads, TCRdb called clonotypes with MiXCR, one entry per CDR3 protein. Of approximately 700,000 distinct CDR3 sequences in the sample, 35% to 50% were seen once. Sequences were obtained from peripheral blood. The receptor source for this set is an adult man with Graves' ophthalmopathy. Both conserved end residues are part of each CDR3. Each record gives: J gene, D gene, clone size, V gene, CDR3 protein, CDR3 DNA. A D gene is named only where the DNA matches it firmly. Clone size is shown for a subset of rows, as once, few, many or a class of expanded clone.

>TRBJ1-2|TRBD1|NA|TRBV7-9
CASSRIPGQTFYGYTF
TGCGCCAGCAGCCGAATTCCGGGACAGACTTTCTATGGCTACACCTTC
>TRBJ2-2|NA|NA|TRBV25-1
CASSYLGVTGELFF
TGTGCCAGCAGTTACTTGGGAGTCACCGGGGAGCTGTTTTTT
>TRBJ2-7|TRBD1|many|TRBV15
CATSFPGTGRNEQYF
TGTGCCACCAGTTTTCCCGGGACAGGCAGGAACGAGCAGTACTTC
>TRBJ1-2|TRBD1|NA|TRBV2
CATSEGTGLRGYTF
TGTGCCACCAGTGAGGGGACAGGTCTGAGGGGCTACACCTTC
>TRBJ2-7|TRBD2|NA|TRBV15
CATSRDRLAGITYEQYF
TGTGCCACCAGCAGAGATCGACTAGCGGGTATAACCTACGAGCAGTACTTC
>TRBJ2-2|NA|NA|TRBV25-1
CASSHTQGVATGELFF
TGTGCCAGCAGCCATACGCAGGGTGTCGCCACCGGGGAGCTGTTTTTT
>TRBJ1-1|NA|few|TRBV24-1
CATSLGSNTEAFF
TGTGCCACCAGTTTAGGGTCGAACACTGAAGCTTTCTTT
>TRBJ1-4|NA|NA|TRBV7-6
CASSLAGAGDYEKLFF
TGTGCCAGCAGCTTGGCCGGGGCAGGCGATTATGAAAAACTGTTTTTT
>TRBJ1-5|TRBD1|few|TRBV24-1
CASSLARDRWSNQPQHF
TGTGCCAGCAGTTTAGCGCGGGACAGGTGGAGCAATCAGCCCCAGCATTTT
>TRBJ1-5|TRBD1|NA|TRBV10-3
CASSYAGQNQPQHF
TGTGCCAGCAGTTACGCGGGACAGAATCAGCCCCAGCATTTT
>TRBJ2-2|NA|NA|TRBV9
CASSVGWRNTGELFF
TGTGCCAGCAGCGTGGGCTGGCGGAACACCGGGGAGCTGTTTTTT
>TRBJ2-6|NA|many|TRBV25-1
CASSDRTGANVLTF
TGTGCCAGCAGTGACCGTACTGGGGCCAACGTCCTGACTTTC
>TRBJ1-2|NA|NA|TRBV12-3/TRBV12-4
CASSLVVGINYGYTF
TGTGCCAGCAGTTTAGTCGTCGGTATTAACTATGGCTACACCTTC
>TRBJ1-2|TRBD1|many|TRBV12-3/TRBV12-4
CASSNDRDGYTF
TGTGCCAGCAGTAACGACAGGGATGGCTACACCTTC
>TRBJ2-2|NA|NA|TRBV10-3
CASSESGRTPTGELFF
TGTGCCAGCAGTGAAAGTGGCAGGACACCCACCGGGGAGCTGTTTTTT
>TRBJ2-7|NA|many|TRBV29-1
CSAQGAAYEQYF
TGCAGCGCGCAAGGGGCCGCCTACGAGCAGTACTTC
>TRBJ1-1|NA|NA|TRBV11-1
CASNYGQPNTEAFF
TGTGCCAGCAATTATGGACAGCCGAACACTGAAGCTTTCTTT
>TRBJ2-5|TRBD1|NA|TRBV7-2
CASSPGTGVIETQYF
TGTGCCAGCAGCCCAGGGACAGGGGTGATTGAGACCCAGTACTTC
>TRBJ1-6|TRBD1|NA|TRBV2
CASRATGGNSPLHF
TGTGCCAGCAGAGCGACAGGGGGCAATTCACCCCTCCACTTT
>TRBJ1-1|TRBD1|many|TRBV12-3/TRBV12-4
CASSRGQGAGTEAFF
TGTGCCAGCAGCCGTGGACAGGGAGCAGGCACTGAAGCTTTCTTT
>TRBJ1-5|TRBD1|many|TRBV6-6
CASRTGRQPQHF
TGTGCCAGCAGGACAGGGAGGCAGCCCCAGCATTTT
>TRBJ1-6|NA|NA|TRBV11-2
CASSPLRRTRNNSPLHF
TGTGCCAGCAGCCCGCTACGACGGACAAGGAATAATTCACCCCTCCACTTT
>TRBJ2-7|NA|NA|TRBV2
CASSYWTSYEQYF
TGTGCCAGCAGTTACTGGACCAGCTACGAGCAGTACTTC
>TRBJ1-1|NA|many|TRBV7-9
CASSLVQWNTEAFF
TGTGCCAGCAGCTTAGTGCAGTGGAACACTGAAGCTTTCTTT
>TRBJ2-6|NA|once|TRBV15
CATSRKWGANVLTF
TGTGCCACCAGCAGAAAATGGGGGGCCAACGTCCTGACTTTC
>TRBJ2-5|NA|few|TRBV14
CASSQRMPTGRETQYF
TGTGCCAGCAGCCAAAGAATGCCCACAGGGCGGGAGACCCAGTACTTC
>TRBJ2-5|NA|NA|TRBV2
CASGGRARKAQPQYF
TGTGCCAGCGGGGGTCGGGCTCGGAAAGCTCAGCCCCAGTACTTC
>TRBJ2-2|NA|many|TRBV7-3
CASSPDKAGELFF
TGTGCCAGCAGCCCCGATAAGGCCGGGGAGCTGTTTTTT
>TRBJ2-5|TRBD1|many|TRBV15
CATSRGKGQEETQYF
TGTGCCACCAGCAGGGGTAAGGGACAGGAGGAGACCCAGTACTTC
>TRBJ1-1|NA|few|TRBV20-1
CSASAGTNTEAFF
TGCAGTGCCTCGGCAGGGACGAACACTGAAGCTTTCTTT
>TRBJ1-2|NA|NA|TRBV3-1
CASSPSDRHGYTF
TGTGCCAGCAGTCCCAGCGACAGGCATGGCTACACCTTC
>TRBJ1-2|NA|NA|TRBV6-1
CASRGGSPGYTF
TGTGCCAGCCGGGGGGGGTCCCCTGGCTACACCTTC
>TRBJ1-2|NA|once|TRBV10-2
CASSESGQRKVGYTF
TGCGCCAGCAGTGAGTCCGGCCAAAGGAAGGTTGGCTACACCTTC
>TRBJ1-1|NA|few|TRBV24-1
CASSPGIISEAFF
TGTGCCAGCAGTCCTGGAATAATAAGTGAAGCTTTCTTT
>TRBJ1-5|NA|NA|TRBV20-1
CSAREPRGAESNQPQHF
TGCAGTGCTAGAGAACCTCGGGGGGCTGAAAGCAATCAGCCCCAGCATTTT
>TRBJ1-5|NA|NA|TRBV20-1
CSATRGGNQPQHF
TGCAGTGCTACCCGGGGCGGCAATCAGCCCCAGCATTTT
>TRBJ1-2|NA|once|TRBV2
CASGGGVEDSTGGYTF
TGTGCCAGCGGGGGGGGGGTGGAGGATTCCACGGGTGGCTACACCTTC
>TRBJ2-7|NA|NA|TRBV20-1
CSAAPGIPYEQYF
TGCAGTGCCGCCCCAGGGATTCCCTACGAGCAGTACTTC
>TRBJ2-5|NA|NA|TRBV19
CASSGPGLSETQYF
TGTGCCAGTAGTGGCCCGGGACTCTCAGAGACCCAGTACTTC
>TRBJ1-2|NA|many|TRBV7-6
CASSLEGQLYGYTF
TGTGCCAGCAGCTTAGAGGGGCAGCTCTATGGCTACACCTTC
>TRBJ1-4|NA|NA|TRBV25-1
CASSADGEKLIF
TGTGCCAGCAGTGCCGACGGAGAAAAACTGATTTTT
>TRBJ1-1|TRBD1|NA|TRBV11-2
CASSPTGVNTEAFF
TGTGCCAGCAGCCCTACAGGGGTTAACACTGAAGCTTTCTTT
>TRBJ2-2|NA|NA|TRBV29-1
CSVGGTPGSGELFF
TGCAGCGTTGGAGGGACTCCGGGTTCCGGGGAGCTGTTTTTT
>TRBJ1-2|TRBD1|NA|TRBV7-9
CASTPGTGPSEGGYTF
TGTGCCAGCACCCCCGGGACAGGGCCCAGTGAAGGCGGCTACACCTTC
>TRBJ1-6|TRBD1|many|TRBV10-3
CAISWDRGGDSPLHF
TGTGCCATCAGCTGGGACAGGGGTGGCGATTCACCCCTCCACTTT
>TRBJ1-3|NA|few|TRBV4-1
CASSQGNPGNTIYF
TGCGCCAGCAGCCAAGGTAATCCTGGAAACACCATATATTTT
>TRBJ2-5|NA|NA|TRBV11-3
CASSDSTETQYF
TGTGCCAGCAGCGATAGCACAGAGACCCAGTACTTC
>TRBJ2-5|NA|many|TRBV7-2
CASSPRLETQYF
TGTGCCAGCAGCCCTCGGCTCGAGACCCAGTACTTC